The subject of this entry is one T cell receptor beta chain. Its antigen is not identified. The germline gives CDR1 LNHDA, CDR2 SQIVND (reference sequence). With V trimmed by 10 bases and J by 0 bases, 7 bases remained unmatched. The CDR3 contains 15 residues. This record belongs to a study of beta chain features in type 1 diabetes. Findings of the study overall: For type 1 diabetes patients, VDJ junctions showed fewer insertions and more deletions.

Sequenced material consisted of expressed TCRB transcripts (all of the isolated RNA was reverse transcribed). TCRdb keeps only in-frame clones here, not all; method: immunoSEQ multiplex PCR. The table lists some 270,000 clones, 13% to 15% of them singletons. The TCR was taken from a woman aged 40 to 49 in good health. Material for sequencing was naive CD4+ T cells from blood. J is TRBJ2-2 and V is TRBV19; 8 nucleotides align to TRBD2. The CDR3 DNA follows: TGTGCCACACCCAGCGGGGGCGCGAACACCGGGGAGCTGTTTTTT. Translated: CATPSGGANTGELFF.